These 7 T cell receptor beta chains were sequenced from one sample in a study of blood T cell repertoires in COVID-19. TCRdb's copy holds only in-frame clones and misses some; the assay was immunoSEQ multiplex PCR. The table shows about 140,000 clones, with 89% occurring only once. Sample: peripheral blood. The receptors were gathered from a human donor in a cohort sampled during active COVID-19.

The rearrangement joins TRBV9 to TRBJ2-7; 8 bases are a match to TRBD1. The germline CDR1 and CDR2 sequences are SGDLS and YYNGEE. V lost 0 bases to trimming and J lost 6 bases; unmatched junction nucleotides: 2. The CDR3 has 13 amino acids. This chain's CDR3 is CASSVEQGGEQYF. The CDR3 DNA follows: TGTGCCAGCAGCGTAGAACAGGGGGGCGAGCAGTACTTC.

The V and J genes are TRBV6-6 and TRBJ2-7, with 7 bases that match TRBD1. The CDR3 totals 14 residues. The J segment lost 2 bases and the V segment lost 2 bases, leaving 3 bases of the junction unmatched. Per germline, CDR1 MNHNY and CDR2 SVGAGI (reference sequence). The CDR3 coding sequence is TGTGCCAGCAGTTACCAGGGGACAGCCTACGAGCAGTACTTC. This sequence encodes CASSYQGTAYEQYF.

The rearrangement links TRBV7-2 to TRBJ2-5, with D possibly TRBD1 on 6 matching bases. CDR3 length: 15 residues. Germline lookup yields CDR1 SGHTA and CDR2 FQGNSA. V lost 2 bases and J lost 0, with 10 bases in between. CDR3 coding DNA: TGTGCCAGCAGCTTAACAGGGCTCTACCAAGAGACCCAGTACTTC. Translating gives CASSLTGLYQETQYF.

This clone was observed a handful of times. This chain connects TRBV10-2 to TRBJ1-1; TRBD1 agrees at 12 bases. The V and J ends lost 6 bases and 8 bases, in that order; junction bases with no gene match: 13. CDR3 length: 16 residues. The germline V gene encodes CDR1 WSHSY and CDR2 SAAADI. The chain's CDR3 is CASSPNPGQGAEEAFF. The CDR3 DNA reads as TGCGCCAGCAGCCCCAACCCGGGACAGGGGGCGGAAGAAGCTTTCTTT.

The CDR3 region is CASSPRQVYNEQFF. In DNA form, the CDR3 reads TGTGCCAGCTCACCCAGACAGGTCTACAATGAGCAGTTCTTC. The V gene is TRBV18, the J gene TRBJ2-1; possibly TRBD1 for D (6 bases). Germline V lookup: CDR1 KGHSH, CDR2 LQKENI. This CDR3 has 14 amino acids. The V end lost 3 bases, the J end lost 3 bases, and 9 bases lay between the germline ends. The complete variable domain, with remaining parts taken from reference TRBV18 and TRBJ2-1, reads NAGVMQNPRHLVRRRGQEARLRCSPMKGHSHVYWYRQLPEEGLKFMVYLQKENIIDESGMPKERFSAEFPKEGPSILRIQQVVRGDSAAYFCASSPRQVYNEQFFGPGTRLTVL.

This clone appeared a few times. V gene TRBV7-9 combines with J gene TRBJ1-1, with D hard to call. V lost 6 bases, J lost 4 bases, and 9 bases lay in between. CDR3 size: 12 residues. Germline CDR1 SEHNR, CDR2 FQNEAQ (reference sequence). CDR3 nucleotide sequence: TGTGCCAGCAGACAAGGACTCACTGAAGCTTTCTTT. This codes for CASRQGLTEAFF.

This sequence joins TRBV11-2 and TRBJ2-7, with D maybe TRBD2 (6 bases). Trimming left V 1 base short and J 3 bases short, with 10 bases between. Germline lookup yields CDR1 SGHAT and CDR2 FQNNGV. This CDR3 comprises 14 residues. Here the CDR3 DNA reads TGTGCCAGCAGCTTAGGGGGGGATTTCTACGAGCAGTACTTC. As protein: CASSLGGDFYEQYF.